Sequencing of this TCR beta chain was carried out in a study of blood T cell repertoires in COVID-19 (dated by TCRdb to the early 2020s). Regarding the complete study: Collaborator samples came from the United States, Italy and Spain and covered acute and convalescent phases of COVID-19. The dataset comprised deeply sampled blood TCRbeta repertoires from subjects exposed to, actively infected with, or recovered from COVID-19. The prospective study material was composed of cDNA or gDNA derived from T cells, B-cell-depleted T cells, or PBMCs. Where HLA class I and class II types were available, the types were taken from metadata supplied by the sample provider, not from assay-based typing. A freely available public database, intended as a resource for researchers studying the immune response to SARS-CoV-2, is where the repertoires were released. Samples were obtained from the ongoing ImmuneRACE study (first 160 participants) and from over a thousand subjects provided by 6 global collaborators. A de-identified subject ID, COVID-19 status, age in years and sex were almost always included in the sample metadata.

V was cut back by 6 bases and J by 6 bases, leaving a gap of 18 bases between them. Counted from cysteine to phenylalanine, this CDR3 has 14 amino acids. Only the CDR3 portion is preserved as DNA: 42 bases, with reading frame beginning at the first base. The germline V gene specifies SNHLY as CDR1 and FYNNEI as CDR2. The immunoSEQ Assay, a bias-controlled multiplex PCR, was used to amplify TCRbeta CDR3 regions from genomic DNA. Regarding the original processing steps: Nucleated cell counts per sample were estimated from amplification of reference gene primers within the assay. To quantify the absolute abundance of each unique TCRbeta CDR3 rearrangement, sequence reads were collapsed and filtered. For each sample, productive Simpson clonality was calculated as the square root of Simpson's diversity index over productive rearrangements. TCRdb provides this immuneACCESS table in a form limited to in-frame rearrangements. Some clones are lacking; in checked studies, under half of them reflect an unresolved V gene, and why the rest are absent is not known. V, J and clone size were drawn from that table, and D and trimming were deduced from the DNA. The sample table contains around 77,000 clones; only one count was recorded for about 76% of them. Jointly, the top ten make up 25% to 30% of the sample.

As to this clone: Its antigen is unknown. No base quality values were provided; no much bigger clone lies one nucleotide off.

Whole blood was collected in K2EDTA tubes by collaborating institutions according to the institutions' own protocols. For TCRbeta analysis, collaborators shipped samples as frozen whole blood, isolated PBMCs, or DNA extracted from either of those sample types. Paper-wide results and their limitations: The amount of clinical and demographic metadata varied by source and participant and was provided uncurated.

The sequence was obtained from an elderly woman with active or convalescent COVID-19. The material sequenced was peripheral blood. The rearranged segments are TRBV2 and TRBJ2-7; perhaps TRBD1 is the D gene, with 5 bases matching. The DNA reads as follows: TGTGCCAGCAGGGCCTTGGGGCGCGTAAGCGAGCAGTACTTC. Protein translation: CASRALGRVSEQYF.